The text below deals with one TCR beta chain. This specimen belongs to a study of blood T cell repertoires in COVID-19. The data were produced by immunoSEQ multiplex PCR, yet TCRdb's version contains in-frame clones alone and is incomplete. The table has about 19,000 clones, just under 90% seen once; the top ten hold 11%. The J segment lost 7 bases and the V segment lost 6 bases, leaving 6 bases of the junction unmatched. The germline CDR1 and CDR2 sequences are MNHEY and SVGEGT. CDR3 size: 14 residues. This sequence was found in a human donor in a cohort sampled during active COVID-19. What was sequenced was peripheral blood. The chain links TRBV6-2 or TRBV6-3 to TRBJ2-1, with 10 bases that match TRBD1. CDR3 sequence reads: CASSRTGGLNEQFF. As DNA, the CDR3 is TGTGCCAGCAGCCGGACAGGGGGTCTGAATGAGCAGTTCTTC.